This record concerns one TCR beta chain sequence. Repertoires were generated with immunoSEQ multiplex PCR, while TCRdb's copy carries only in-frame clones and drops some. This table has a few hundred thousand clones, roughly 84% appearing once. This sample stems from a study of blood T cell repertoires in COVID-19. The wider study: Nucleic acid was either cDNA or gDNA, and it came from T cells, B-cell-depleted T cells, or PBMCs.

Germline V gene data show CDR1 as LGHDT and CDR2 as YNNKEL (reference sequence). CDR3 length equals 16 residues. The V end lost 4 bases, the J end lost 7 bases, and 19 bases lay between the germline ends. Participant-reported clinical history was the basis for cohort assignment. This sequence joins TRBV3-1 (or the pseudogene TRBV3-2) and TRBJ1-4, with D unclear. The sequencing sample was made of PBMCs or T cells enriched from blood (not recorded which). The source is a woman aged 30 to 39 who had recovered from COVID-19. CDR3 nucleotides: TGTGCCAGCAGCCGCGCCCTCCAAGGGCGGGCTGAAAAACTGTTTTTT. Translation gives CASSRALQGRAEKLFF.